The 10 T cell receptor beta chains below all came from one sample that was sequenced in a study of radiation and T cells in renal cell carcinoma. Time point specified: baseline pretreatment blood. Treatment meaning: 15 Gy SBRT to primary tumor, nephrectomy 4 weeks later. Assay: immunoSEQ multiplex PCR; the TCRdb copy retains only in-frame clones and omits some. The profile covers roughly 150,000 clones, with around 90% appearing a single time and about 4.3% taken by the ten largest. The sequencing used blood, collected from a patient whose treatment included radiotherapy and nephrectomy. These receptors all come from a woman aged 70 to 79 with renal cell carcinoma.

The genes are TRBV5-1 and TRBJ2-7; 8 bases fit TRBD1. The trim removed 5 bases at V and 0 bases at J, leaving 7 bases unmatched. The CDR3 loop spans 15 amino acids. Germline CDR1 is SGHRS and CDR2 is YFSETQ. The CDR3 coding sequence is TGCGCCAGCAGTTTGACAGGGGACAGCTCCTACGAGCAGTACTTC. This gives the protein CASSLTGDSSYEQYF.

This clone was found once. The genes are TRBV7-9 and TRBJ1-1; 9 bases are shared with TRBD1. CDR1 and CDR2 (germline): SEHNR, FQNEAQ (reference sequence). J lost 5 bases, V lost 5 bases, and 3 bases had no gene match. CDR3 length: 13 residues. CDR3 bases: TGTGCCAGCAGCCCGACAGGGGGAACTGAAGCTTTCTTT. This gives the protein CASSPTGGTEAFF.

Here the CDR3 DNA reads TGCGCCAGCAGCTCCCCGGGTAGTCAGGCACCCCTCCACTTT. Translating gives CASSSPGSQAPLHF. The V call is TRBV5-1, the J call TRBJ1-6; D remains ambiguous. The CDR3 consists of 14 residues. The V gene lost 3 bases and the J gene lost 11 bases, with 15 bases spanning the gap. Germline V gene lookup returns CDR1 SGHRS and CDR2 YFSETQ.

This clone has more than one count but fewer than ten. The CDR3 DNA sequence: TGTGCCAGCAGCTTAGGAGCGGCTCGGGTGACCCAGTACTTC. As protein: CASSLGAARVTQYF. The V gene is TRBV7-2, the J gene TRBJ2-5; possibly TRBD2 for D (5 bases). Germline loops: CDR1 SGHTA, CDR2 FQGNSA. V was shortened by 1 base and J by 7 bases, with 13 bases between the two germline ends. The CDR3 runs 14 residues.

The V call is TRBV10-1, the J call TRBJ1-6, with TRBD1 identical over 7 bases. Germline lookup yields CDR1 WNHNN and CDR2 SYGVQD (reference sequence). V lost 7 bases to trimming and J lost 0 bases; unmatched junction nucleotides: 3. The CDR3 runs 15 residues. CDR3 DNA sequence: TGCGCCAGCACGACAGGGAGCTCCTATAATTCACCCCTCCACTTT. Amino acids: CASTTGSSYNSPLHF.

This sequence joins TRBV4-3 and TRBJ2-4; D perhaps matches TRBD2 (6 bases). The CDR3 extends over 17 amino acids. Looked up from germline, CDR1 is LGHNA and CDR2 is YSLEER. The ends were cut back, 0 bases at V and 7 bases at J, with 19 bases in the middle. The CDR3 DNA reads as TGCGCCAGCAGCCAAGATCGGAGGGGTGAAGCGGGTAACATTCAGTACTTC. Translating it yields CASSQDRRGEAGNIQYF.

V usage is TRBV7-2 and J usage is TRBJ1-1, with a possible D match to TRBD1 (6 bases). V was shortened by 5 bases and J by 13 bases, with 17 bases between the two germline ends. The CDR3 loop spans 12 amino acids. Germline lookup yields CDR1 SGHTA and CDR2 FQGNSA. Written as DNA, the CDR3 is TGTGCCAGCAGCAGTACCACAGGGTTTAATTTCTTT. This encodes CASSSTTGFNFF.

V usage is TRBV7-2 and J usage is TRBJ1-1; tentatively, D is TRBD1 (6 bases). The germline V and J ends were trimmed by 7 bases and 3 bases, with 15 bases remaining between them. Germline CDR1 SGHTA, CDR2 FQGNSA. CDR3 length equals 14 residues. The CDR3 spells CASIKGGSYTEAFF. In nucleotides, the CDR3 is TGTGCCAGCATTAAAGGGGGGAGTTACACTGAAGCTTTCTTT.

The V and J genes are TRBV5-6 and TRBJ2-2; D is ambiguous. Germline CDR1 SGHDT, CDR2 YYEEEE. The CDR3 has 13 amino acids. The V and J ends lost 7 bases and 6 bases respectively, with 13 bases between them. The CDR3 loop reads CASLGPGAGELFF. The CDR3 nucleotides are TGTGCCAGCCTGGGCCCAGGAGCCGGGGAGCTGTTTTTT.

V usage is TRBV6-4 and J usage is TRBJ1-1; D is possibly TRBD1 (5 bases). The ends were cut back, 4 bases at V and 3 bases at J, with 9 bases in the middle. Germline loops: CDR1 MRHNA, CDR2 SNTAGT. This CDR3 region has 13 residues. CDR3 in amino acids: CASSARGDTEAFF. The CDR3, as DNA: TGTGCCAGCAGTGCACGGGGGGACACTGAAGCTTTCTTT.